Below are 11 T cell receptor beta chains sequenced from a single sample in a study of OX40 agonist ivuxolimab in advanced cancers. The protocol was immunoSEQ multiplex PCR, while the TCRdb copy is restricted to in-frame clones and leaves out a portion. This table has some 16,000 clones, approximately 70% appearing once. Sequenced here: CD4+ or CD8+ T cells sorted from blood, sampled in a trial of the OX40 agonist ivuxolimab. These receptors were taken from an adult with an advanced solid tumor such as melanoma, head and neck, liver or kidney cancer.

J is TRBJ2-3 and V is TRBV20-1, with 8 positions matching TRBD2. Trimming cost V 6 bases and J 10 bases; bases outside gene matches: 3. The CDR3 has 10 amino acids. Germline V lookup: CDR1 DFQATT, CDR2 SNEGSKA (reference sequence). The CDR3 loop reads CSASTSAQYF. CDR3 nucleotides: TGCAGTGCGTCGACTAGCGCGCAGTATTTT.

J is TRBJ2-1 and V is TRBV2, with 12 bases that match TRBD1. Germline trimming cut 5 bases from V and 6 bases from J; bases unmatched to any gene: 5. This CDR3 spans 15 amino acids. Germline CDR1 SNHLY, CDR2 FYNNEI. The CDR3 protein is CASSPGQGAGNEQFF. The CDR3 nucleotides are TGTGCCAGCAGTCCGGGACAGGGGGCGGGCAATGAGCAGTTCTTC. The entire variable domain, with the rest obtained from reference TRBV2 and TRBJ2-1, is as follows: EPEVTQTPSHQVTQMGQEVILRCVPISNHLYFYWYRQILGQKVEFLVSFYNNEISEKSEIFDDQFSVERPDGSNFTLKIRSTKLEDSAMYFCASSPGQGAGNEQFFGPGTRLTVL.

This chain links TRBV19 with TRBJ2-1; D tentatively reads TRBD1 or TRBD2 (5 bases each). Germline CDR1 and CDR2: LNHDA and SQIVND (reference sequence). V was cut by 0 bases and J by 6 bases, with 12 bases left in between. This CDR3 is 15 amino acids long. CDR3 region: CASSIEWGSVNEQFF. CDR3 in DNA: TGTGCCAGTAGTATAGAATGGGGGAGTGTCAATGAGCAGTTCTTC. The variable domain in full, completed from reference TRBV19 and TRBJ2-1, reads DGGITQSPKYLFRKEGQNVTLSCEQNLNHDAMYWYRQDPGQGLRLIYYSQIVNDFQKGDIAEGYSVSREKKESFPLTVTSAQKNPTAFYLCASSIEWGSVNEQFFGPGTRLTVL.

The rearrangement links TRBV27 to TRBJ2-2, with D perhaps matching TRBD1 or TRBD2 (6 bases each). This CDR3 comprises 12 residues. Trimming cost V 10 bases and J 7 bases, with 13 bases left between them. CDR1 MNHEY and CDR2 SMNVEV come from the germline V gene (reference sequence). In DNA, the CDR3 is TGTGCCATCGGAGGGGGTAGCGGGGAGCTGTTTTTT. It encodes CAIGGGSGELFF.

This clone showed up just a few times. This rearrangement joins TRBV27 to TRBJ2-1, with 7 bases that match TRBD2. Germline CDR1 MNHEY, CDR2 SMNVEV (reference sequence). This CDR3 has 16 residues. Losses at the gene ends were 0 bases for V and 5 bases for J; bases not matched to a gene: 7. The CDR3 reads CASSLSPRGRDNEQFF. CDR3 bases: TGTGCCAGCAGTTTATCCCCTCGAGGGAGGGACAATGAGCAGTTCTTC.

The V and J genes are TRBV5-4 and TRBJ1-1; 10 bases map to TRBD1. With 4 bases clipped from V and 6 bases from J, the junction kept 9 bases outside the gene matches. The CDR3 is made up of 15 amino acids. Germline V lookup: CDR1 SGHNT, CDR2 YYREEE (reference sequence). This CDR3 reads CASSPWTGGISEAFF. The CDR3 DNA sequence: TGTGCCAGCAGCCCATGGACAGGGGGAATCTCTGAAGCTTTCTTT.

V gene TRBV28 combines with J gene TRBJ2-5; D may be TRBD1 (6 bases). Germline V CDR1 and CDR2: MDHEN, SYDVKM. The CDR3 spans 12 residues. The V and J ends lost 8 bases and 1 base respectively, with 8 bases between them. The CDR3 loop reads CASGQSQETQYF. The CDR3 DNA sequence: TGTGCCAGCGGACAGTCCCAAGAGACCCAGTACTTC.

J is TRBJ1-2 and V is TRBV10-3, with 10 bases aligning to TRBD1. CDR1 and CDR2 (germline): ENHRY, SYGVKD. The CDR3 consists of 15 residues. After removal of 0 bases from V and 4 bases from J, the junction contained 2 bases not matched to a gene. CDR3 DNA: TGTGCCATCAGTGAGTCGACAGGGGGCTTCTATGGCTACACCTTC. Translating it yields CAISESTGGFYGYTF.

The rearrangement joins TRBV4-1 to TRBJ2-1, with D unresolved. This CDR3 contains 15 residues. V lost 6 bases to trimming and J lost 0 bases, with 12 bases between them. Germline assignment: CDR1 MGHRA and CDR2 YSYEKL. CDR3 sequence: CASRSTMSSYNEQFF. The CDR3 DNA reads as TGCGCCAGCAGATCAACAATGAGCTCCTACAATGAGCAGTTCTTC.

This rearrangement joins TRBV7-8 to TRBJ2-3; 7 bases agree with TRBD1. The germline CDR1 and CDR2 sequences are SGHVS and FQNEAQ. J gave up 0 bases and V 4 bases, and 7 bases lay outside the gene matches. The length of the CDR3 is 16 residues. This chain's CDR3 is CASSSGTALSTDTQYF. The CDR3 nucleotides are TGTGCCAGCAGCTCCGGGACAGCCCTTAGCACAGATACGCAGTATTTT.

This clone was seen a few times. V usage is TRBV7-8 and J usage is TRBJ2-7, with D uncertain. CDR1 is SGHVS and CDR2 is FQNEAQ in the germline V gene. V dropped 4 bases and J dropped 2 bases, with 12 bases sitting between them. The CDR3 runs 14 residues. CDR3: CASSSAYEAYEQYF. CDR3 in DNA: TGTGCCAGCAGCTCGGCATACGAGGCCTACGAGCAGTACTTC.